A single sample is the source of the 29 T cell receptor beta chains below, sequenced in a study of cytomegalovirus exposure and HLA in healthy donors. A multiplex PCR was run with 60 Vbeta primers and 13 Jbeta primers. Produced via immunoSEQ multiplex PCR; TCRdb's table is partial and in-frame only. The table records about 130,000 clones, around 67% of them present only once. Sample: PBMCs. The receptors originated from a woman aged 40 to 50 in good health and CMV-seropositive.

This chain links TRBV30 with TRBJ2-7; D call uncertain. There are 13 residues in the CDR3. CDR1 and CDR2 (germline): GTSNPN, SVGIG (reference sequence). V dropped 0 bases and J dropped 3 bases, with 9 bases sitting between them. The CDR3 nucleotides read TGTGCCTGGAGTGTACTCCCTCTCTACGAGCAGTACTTC. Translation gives CAWSVLPLYEQYF. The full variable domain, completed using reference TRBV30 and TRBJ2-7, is SQTIHQWPATLVQPVGSPLSLECTVEGTSNPNLYWYRQAAGRGLQLLFYSVGIGQISSEVPQNLSASRPQDRQFILSSKKLLLSDSGFYLCAWSVLPLYEQYFGPGTRLTVT.

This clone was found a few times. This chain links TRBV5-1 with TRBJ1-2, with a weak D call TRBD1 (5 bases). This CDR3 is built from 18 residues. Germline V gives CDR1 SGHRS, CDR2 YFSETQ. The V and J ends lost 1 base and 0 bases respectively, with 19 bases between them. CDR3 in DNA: TGCGCCAGCAGCTTGAACTCGCTGGGCGCAGGGACTAACTATGGCTACACCTTC. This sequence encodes CASSLNSLGAGTNYGYTF.

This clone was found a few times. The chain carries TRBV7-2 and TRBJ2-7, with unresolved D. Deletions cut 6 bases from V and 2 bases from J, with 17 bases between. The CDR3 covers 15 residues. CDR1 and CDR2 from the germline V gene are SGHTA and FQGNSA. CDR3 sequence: CASSSYSRSTYEQYF. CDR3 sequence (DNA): TGTGCCAGCAGTTCATACAGCCGATCGACCTACGAGCAGTACTTC.

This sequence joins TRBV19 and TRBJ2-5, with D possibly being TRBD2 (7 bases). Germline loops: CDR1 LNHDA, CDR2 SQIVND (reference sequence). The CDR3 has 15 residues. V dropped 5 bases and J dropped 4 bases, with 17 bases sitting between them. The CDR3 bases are TGTGCCAGTAGTGCTCAATCCGGGGGGCCAGAGACCCAGTACTTC. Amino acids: CASSAQSGGPETQYF.

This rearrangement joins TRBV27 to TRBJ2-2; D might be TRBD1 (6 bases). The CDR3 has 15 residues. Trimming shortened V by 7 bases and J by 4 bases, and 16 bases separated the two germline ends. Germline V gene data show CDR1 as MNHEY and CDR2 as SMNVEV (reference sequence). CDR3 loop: CASTLLGASTGELFF. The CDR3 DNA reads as TGTGCCAGCACCCTGTTGGGGGCTTCCACCGGGGAGCTGTTTTTT.

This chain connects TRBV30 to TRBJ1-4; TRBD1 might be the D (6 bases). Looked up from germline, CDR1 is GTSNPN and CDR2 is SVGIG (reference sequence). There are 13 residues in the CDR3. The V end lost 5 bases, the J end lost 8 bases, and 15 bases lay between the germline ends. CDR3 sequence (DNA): TGTGCCTGGGGGACCGCGGGGGGCGAAAAACTGTTTTTT. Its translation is CAWGTAGGEKLFF.

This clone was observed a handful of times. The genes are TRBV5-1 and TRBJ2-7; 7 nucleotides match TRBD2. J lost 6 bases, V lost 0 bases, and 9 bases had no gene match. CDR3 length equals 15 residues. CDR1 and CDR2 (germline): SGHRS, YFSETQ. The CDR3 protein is CASSLALTSFSEQYF. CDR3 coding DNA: TGCGCCAGCAGCTTGGCCTTGACTAGCTTTTCCGAGCAGTACTTC.

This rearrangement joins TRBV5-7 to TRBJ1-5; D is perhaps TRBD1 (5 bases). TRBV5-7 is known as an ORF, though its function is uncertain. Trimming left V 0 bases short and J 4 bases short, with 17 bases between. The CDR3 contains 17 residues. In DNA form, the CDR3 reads TGTGCCAGCAGCTTGGGACAGTCTATCCTTTTAAATCAGCCCCAGCATTTT. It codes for CASSLGQSILLNQPQHF.

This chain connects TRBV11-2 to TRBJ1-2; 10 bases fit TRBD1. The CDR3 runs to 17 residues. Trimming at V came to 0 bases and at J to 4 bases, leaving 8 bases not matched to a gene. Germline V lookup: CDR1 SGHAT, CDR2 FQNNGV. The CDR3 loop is CASSLDPGQGTTYGYTF. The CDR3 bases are TGTGCCAGCAGCTTAGACCCGGGACAGGGGACGACCTATGGCTACACCTTC.

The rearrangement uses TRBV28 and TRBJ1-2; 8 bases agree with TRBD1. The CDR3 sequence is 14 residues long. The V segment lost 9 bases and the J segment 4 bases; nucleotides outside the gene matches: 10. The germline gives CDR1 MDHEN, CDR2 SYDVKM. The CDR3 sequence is CASNPRDRPYGYTF. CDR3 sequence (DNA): TGTGCCAGTAATCCCCGGGACAGGCCCTATGGCTACACCTTC.

The CDR3 reads CASSLRQREAFF. CDR3 coding DNA: TGTGCCAGCAGTTTGAGGCAGCGTGAAGCTTTCTTT. The gene calls are TRBV28 and TRBJ1-1; D gene ambiguous. Per germline, CDR1 MDHEN and CDR2 SYDVKM. V was pared by 3 bases and J by 7 bases, with 9 bases between. The CDR3 has 12 amino acids.

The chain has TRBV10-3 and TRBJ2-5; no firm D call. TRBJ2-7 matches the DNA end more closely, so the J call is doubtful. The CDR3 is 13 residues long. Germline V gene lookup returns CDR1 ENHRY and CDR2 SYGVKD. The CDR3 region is CAINGVSSYEQYF. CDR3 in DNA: TGTGCCATCAATGGAGTGAGCTCCTACGAGCAGTACTTC.

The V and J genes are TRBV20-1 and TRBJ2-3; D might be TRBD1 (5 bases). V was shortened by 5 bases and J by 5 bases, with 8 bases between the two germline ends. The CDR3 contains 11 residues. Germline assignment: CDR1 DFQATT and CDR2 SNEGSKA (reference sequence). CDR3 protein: CSAPTGDTQYF. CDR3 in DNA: TGCAGTGCTCCTACAGGAGATACGCAGTATTTT.

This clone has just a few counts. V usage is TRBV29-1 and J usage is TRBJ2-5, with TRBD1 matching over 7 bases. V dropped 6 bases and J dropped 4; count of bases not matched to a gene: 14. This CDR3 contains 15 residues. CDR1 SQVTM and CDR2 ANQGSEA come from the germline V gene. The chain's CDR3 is CSVVNQQGYAETQYF. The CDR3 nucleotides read TGCAGCGTCGTGAACCAACAGGGGTACGCAGAGACCCAGTACTTC.

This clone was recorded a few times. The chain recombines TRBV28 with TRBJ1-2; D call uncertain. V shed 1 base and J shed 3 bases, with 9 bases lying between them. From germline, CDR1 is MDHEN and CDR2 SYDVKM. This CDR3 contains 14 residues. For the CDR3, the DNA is TGTGCCAGCAGTTTATCGAGGGTCCACTATGGCTACACCTTC. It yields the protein CASSLSRVHYGYTF.

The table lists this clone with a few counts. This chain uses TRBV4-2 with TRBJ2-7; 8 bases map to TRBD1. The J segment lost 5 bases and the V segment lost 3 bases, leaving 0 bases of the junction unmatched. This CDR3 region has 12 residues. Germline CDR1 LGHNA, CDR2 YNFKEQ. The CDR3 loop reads CASSQDRDEQYF. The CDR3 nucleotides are TGTGCCAGCAGCCAGGACAGGGACGAGCAGTACTTC.

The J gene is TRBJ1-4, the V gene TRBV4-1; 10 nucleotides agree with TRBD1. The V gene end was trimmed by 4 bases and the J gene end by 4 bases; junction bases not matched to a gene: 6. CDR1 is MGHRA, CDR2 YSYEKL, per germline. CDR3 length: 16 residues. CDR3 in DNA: TGCGCCAGCAGCCGAAGACAGGGGGCGGGTAATGAAAAACTGTTTTTT. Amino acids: CASSRRQGAGNEKLFF.

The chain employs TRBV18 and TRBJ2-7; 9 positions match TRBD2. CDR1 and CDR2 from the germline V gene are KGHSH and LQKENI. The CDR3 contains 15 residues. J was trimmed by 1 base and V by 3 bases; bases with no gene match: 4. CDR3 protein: CASSPAGLASYEQYF. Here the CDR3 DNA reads TGTGCCAGCTCACCTGCGGGACTAGCTTCCTACGAGCAGTACTTC. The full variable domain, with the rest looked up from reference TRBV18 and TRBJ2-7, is NAGVMQNPRHLVRRRGQEARLRCSPMKGHSHVYWYRQLPEEGLKFMVYLQKENIIDESGMPKERFSAEFPKEGPSILRIQQVVRGDSAAYFCASSPAGLASYEQYFGPGTRLTVT.

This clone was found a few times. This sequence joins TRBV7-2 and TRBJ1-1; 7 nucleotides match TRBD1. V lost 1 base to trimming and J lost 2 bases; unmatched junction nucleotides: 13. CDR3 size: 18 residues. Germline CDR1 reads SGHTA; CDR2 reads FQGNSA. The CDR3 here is CASSLGQGGGLRNTEAFF. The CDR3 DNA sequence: TGTGCCAGCAGCTTAGGACAGGGTGGAGGTTTAAGAAACACTGAAGCTTTCTTT.

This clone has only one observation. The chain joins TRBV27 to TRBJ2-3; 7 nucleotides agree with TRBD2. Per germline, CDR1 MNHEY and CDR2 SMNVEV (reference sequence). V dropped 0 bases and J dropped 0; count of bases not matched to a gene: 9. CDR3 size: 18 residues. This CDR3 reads CASSLSTPHGGSTDTQYF. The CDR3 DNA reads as TGTGCCAGCAGTTTATCGACCCCCCACGGGGGGAGCACAGATACGCAGTATTTT.

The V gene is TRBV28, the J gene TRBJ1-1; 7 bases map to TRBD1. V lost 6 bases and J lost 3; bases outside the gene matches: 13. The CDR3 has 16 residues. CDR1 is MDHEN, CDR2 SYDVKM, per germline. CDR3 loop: CASSSWFGDRDTEAFF. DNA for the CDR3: TGTGCCAGCAGCAGTTGGTTTGGTGACAGGGACACTGAAGCTTTCTTT.

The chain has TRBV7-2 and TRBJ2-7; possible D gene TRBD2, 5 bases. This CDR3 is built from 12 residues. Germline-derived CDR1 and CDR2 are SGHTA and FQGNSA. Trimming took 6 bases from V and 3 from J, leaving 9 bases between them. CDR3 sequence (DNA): TGTGCCAGCAGTGCCGACTACTACGAGCAGTACTTC. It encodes CASSADYYEQYF. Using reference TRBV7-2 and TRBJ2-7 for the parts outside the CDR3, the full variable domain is GAGVSQSPSNKVTEKGKDVELRCDPISGHTALYWYRQSLGQGLEFLIYFQGNSAPDKSGLPSDRFSAERTGGSVSTLTIQRTQQEDSAVYLCASSADYYEQYFGPGTRLTVT.

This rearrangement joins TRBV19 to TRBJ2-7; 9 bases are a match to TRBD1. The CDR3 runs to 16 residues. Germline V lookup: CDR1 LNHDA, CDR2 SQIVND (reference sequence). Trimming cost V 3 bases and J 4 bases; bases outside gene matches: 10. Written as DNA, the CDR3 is TGTGCCAGTAGTATCCCACAGGGGGCGCCGGGGTACGAGCAGTACTTC. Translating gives CASSIPQGAPGYEQYF.

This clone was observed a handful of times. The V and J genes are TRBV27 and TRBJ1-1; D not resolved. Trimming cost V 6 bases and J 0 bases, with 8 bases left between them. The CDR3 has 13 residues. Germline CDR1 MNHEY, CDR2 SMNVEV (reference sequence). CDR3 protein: CASRPHMNTEAFF. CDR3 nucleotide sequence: TGTGCCAGCAGGCCCCACATGAACACTGAAGCTTTCTTT.

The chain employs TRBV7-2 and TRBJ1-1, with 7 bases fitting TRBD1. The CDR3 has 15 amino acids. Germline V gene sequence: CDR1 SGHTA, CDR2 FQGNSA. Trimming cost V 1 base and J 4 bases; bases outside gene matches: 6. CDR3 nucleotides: TGTGCCAGCAGCTTAGGTCGGCCAGGGGGCACTGAAGCTTTCTTT. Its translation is CASSLGRPGGTEAFF.

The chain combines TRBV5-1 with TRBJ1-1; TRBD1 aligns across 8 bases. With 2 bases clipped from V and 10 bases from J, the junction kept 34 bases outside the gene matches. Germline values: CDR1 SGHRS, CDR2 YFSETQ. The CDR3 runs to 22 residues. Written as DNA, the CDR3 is TGCGCCAGCAGCTTTACGTACACCGGGACAGGAGGGAACGGTACAGGAGGGAGAACAGCTTTCTTT. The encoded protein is CASSFTYTGTGGNGTGGRTAFF. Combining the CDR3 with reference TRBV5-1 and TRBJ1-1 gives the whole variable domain KAGVTQTPRYLIKTRGQQVTLSCSPISGHRSVSWYQQTPGQGLQFLFEYFSETQRNKGNFPGRFSGRQFSNSRSEMNVSTLELGDSALYLCASSFTYTGTGGNGTGGRTAFFGQGTRLTVV.

The CDR3 DNA reads as TGTGCCAGCAGTTCACAGGGAGTACGCTCTTCACCCCTCCACTTT. Translating gives CASSSQGVRSSPLHF. The rearrangement links TRBV25-1 to TRBJ1-6; D perhaps matches TRBD1 (6 bases). This CDR3 comprises 15 residues. Between the trimmed V and J ends, which lost 5 bases and 9 bases, there was a span of 17 bases. The germline V gene encodes CDR1 MGHDK and CDR2 SYGVNS. The whole variable domain, remainder taken from reference TRBV25-1 and TRBJ1-6, is EADIYQTPRYLVIGTGKKITLECSQTMGHDKMYWYQQDPGMELHLIHYSYGVNSTEKGDLSSESTVSRIRTEHFPLTLESARPSHTSQYLCASSSQGVRSSPLHFGNGTRLTVT.

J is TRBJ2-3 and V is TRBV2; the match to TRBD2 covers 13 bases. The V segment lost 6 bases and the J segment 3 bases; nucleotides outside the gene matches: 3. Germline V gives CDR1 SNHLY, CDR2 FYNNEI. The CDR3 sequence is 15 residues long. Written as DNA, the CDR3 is TGTGCCAGCAGCCAACTAGCGGGGGGGACAGATACGCAGTATTTT. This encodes CASSQLAGGTDTQYF. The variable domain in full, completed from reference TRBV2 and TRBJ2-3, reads EPEVTQTPSHQVTQMGQEVILRCVPISNHLYFYWYRQILGQKVEFLVSFYNNEISEKSEIFDDQFSVERPDGSNFTLKIRSTKLEDSAMYFCASSQLAGGTDTQYFGPGTRLTVL.

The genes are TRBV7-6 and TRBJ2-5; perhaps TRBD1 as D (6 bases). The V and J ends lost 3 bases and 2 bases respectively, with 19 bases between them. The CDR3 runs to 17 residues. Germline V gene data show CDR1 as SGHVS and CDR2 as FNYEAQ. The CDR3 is CASSFLVRDTGQETQYF. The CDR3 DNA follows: TGTGCCAGCAGCTTTTTAGTCAGGGACACCGGACAAGAGACCCAGTACTTC.